This T cell receptor beta chain was identified during a study of cytomegalovirus exposure and HLA in healthy donors (dated 2017 in TCRdb). Background on the whole study: An earlier analysis of several hundred of the donors reported 276 Gb of sequence data and 117 million unique TCR beta sequences obtained from around 190 million T cells. An early release that covered some 630 HLA-typed donors contained about 290 gigabases of sequencing data and 80 million or so unique TCR sequences. Among the roughly 390 genotyped donors, around 81% belonged to the genetic ancestry cluster associated with self-reported Caucasian donors. The aim of the study was to test whether cataloging public T cell receptors could identify signatures of past pathogen exposure. The study used immunosequencing to profile the T cell repertoires of 666 subjects and linked those repertoires to cytomegalovirus serostatus. A separate validation cohort of 100 to 150 different subjects was used in addition to the roughly 670-subject first cohort. High-throughput TCR immunosequencing, statistical association of individual TCRs with disease status, and machine learning were combined to predict cytomegalovirus infection status. To study patterns of TCR occurrence, a later analysis re-analyzed previously published TCR beta repertoires from around 700 donors and added high-resolution HLA genotyping. Rather than drawing on any new phenotypic data, the later analysis identified candidate immune exposures from TCR beta sequences and the way those sequences occurred across donors. An earlier analysis of approximately 630 of the donors applied high-throughput TCR beta sequencing to assess whether each TCR beta V gene segment acted as functional or pseudogenic. Donor age, sex, ethnicity and CMV serostatus were compiled alongside the repertoire data. A later genetic analysis used genome-wide SNP genotypes for about 65% of the roughly 700 donors, treating that subset as a discovery cohort. All discovery cohort repertoires had been generated using a single sequencing platform. HLA typing covered class I and class II loci at four-digit resolution. Typing coverage differed by locus: A, B, C, DRB1 and DQB1 were typed in about 620-640 donors, DQA1 in about 510, DPA1 in approximately 600, and DPB1 in just under 480. A few DR-DQ haplotypes were treated as single units for association and clustering because of strong linkage in the cohort. Among 398 genotyped donors of the cohort, an average of approximately 220,000 unique TCR beta nucleotide sequences was sequenced per donor, of which roughly 18% were non-productive.

Library method: the immunoSEQ multiplex PCR assay. For the multiplex PCR, a mixture combining 60 forward primers for TCR Vbeta segments and 13 reverse primers for TCR Jbeta segments was used. Amplification of the CDR3 region of rearranged TCR beta genes was performed with a multiplex PCR assay on genomic DNA. On the Illumina HiSeq System, the amplified TCR beta libraries were sequenced as 87-base-pair reads. Under the source paper's analysis protocol: Across the roughly 670 repertoires, a later analysis counted 78 million or so unique TCR beta chains, some 11 million of which were shared by at least two donors. Raw reads were error-corrected and collapsed into unique sequences by a nearest-neighbor algorithm in which closely related sequences were merged to remove PCR and sequencing errors. Alignment of CDR3 sequences to IMGT reference sequences was used to assign V, D and J gene segments. For a sequence to be retained, at least a six-nucleotide match to both a V gene segment and a J gene segment was required. A rearrangement counted as productive if the CDR3 had no stop codons and remained in frame with V and J, and every other rearrangement counted as non-productive. CDR3 was defined by IMGT convention, running from the second conserved V-encoded cysteine to the conserved J-encoded phenylalanine. The earlier analysis of some 600 of the donors excluded sequences that lacked an unambiguous match to a single V gene segment. An earlier analysis of about 590 of the donors classified V segments as functional when productive rearrangements were above 56.7% and as segregating when the standard deviation between donors was above 5%. A statistical classification framework was built for diagnosing cytomegalovirus status from the catalog of TCR beta chain sequences. In a later analysis, TCR nucleotide sequences were compared against IMGT/GENE-DB human TR gene sequences so that V and J genes could be assigned. A later analysis assigned CDR3 sequences and most-parsimonious VDJ recombination scenarios with the TCRdist pipeline. A later analysis defined each TCR beta chain by its CDR3 amino acid sequence plus V-gene family, and excluded reads lacking a unique V-gene family. To address suspected cross-contamination and a sequencing artifact, a later analysis removed a few hundred highly shared, low-generation-probability nucleotide sequences. In a later analysis, a clonal expansion index for each public chain was calculated from normalized within-repertoire ranks of inferred template counts. A later analysis computed generation probabilities with a VDJ recombination model fitted to out-of-frame rearrangements, and checked the results against IGoR. In a later analysis, TCR-TCR, TCR-HLA and TCR-CMV co-occurrence was scored with hypergeometric tests, and a repertoire-size bias correction was applied to TCR pairs. In a later analysis, false discovery rates were estimated by permuting HLA or CMV assignments 20 times. In a later analysis, co-occurring TCRs were grouped using DBSCAN, with TCRdist sequence similarity added in when clustering inside HLA-allele-positive subsets. Repertoires with fewer than 30,000 or more than 120,000 public chains, plus five repertoires with anomalous nucleotide sharing, were excluded from co-occurrence clustering. As stored in TCRdb, this immuneACCESS dataset retains in-frame rearrangements with V and J assigned. A fraction of the clones does not appear; measured against another copy, unresolved V genes explain less than half of the discrepancy, and the remainder lacks a known reason. That table furnishes V, J and clone size, whereas the DNA furnished D and trimming. The sample table shows approximately 100,000 clones, and around 73% are seen once. The ten largest clones represent 4.1% of the sample.

Study-level results and caveats: Roughly uniform sequencing depth across donors was assumed in presence/absence analyses, although this assumption may not hold. A few of the identified cytomegalovirus-associated TCR beta chains were confirmed in vitro to be specific for cytomegalovirus antigens. The authors suggested that the approach could potentially be generalized to other disease states and immunological phenotypes. A later genetic analysis associated a missense DCLRE1C variant with V-gene and J-gene trimming of TCR beta chains, and an independent cohort replicated the association. Across donors, most TCR sequences were observed very rarely, whereas some public TCRs were present in many individuals. The sequencing pipeline was judged likely to have produced a cluster of highly shared sequence variants as a technical artifact. In an earlier analysis of fewer than 750 of the donors, most TCR beta V segments were observed in productive rearrangements about 87% or about 30% of the time, broadly matching IMGT annotations. For the cohort, immune exposure information was limited to CMV serostatus. The classifier was reported to diagnose cytomegalovirus status with high specificity and sensitivity in both the original cohort and the validation cohort. In this cohort, only TCR beta chains were sequenced, and detectable features were limited by the absence of alpha or paired-chain data. A later analysis found that HLA-associated TCR beta chains were more clonally expanded and had lower generation probabilities than equally common non-associated chains. Because counts were too low, about 17 rarely observed V segments, including chromosome 9 orphons, were excluded from the earlier analysis of several hundred of the donors. In a later analysis, the rate of TCR association differed among HLA loci, with DRB1 alleles having the most associated TCRs and HLA-C alleles having the fewest. Linkage disequilibrium might explain the correlated functional status among segregating V segments, but an unknown experimental factor could not be ruled out. At a false discovery rate of 0.05, a later analysis linked under 20,000 TCR beta sequences to specific HLA alleles. Because some donors lacked HLA typing at each locus, the association tests relied only on the typed subset. Strong co-occurrence of HLA alleles, especially DR and DQ, made assigning TCR associations to individual alleles difficult. Some IMGT-functional V segments, including TRBV6-2 and TRBV6-3, could not be distinguished by the 87-base-pair reads and were therefore excluded. In the study, approximately 150 TCR beta chains were listed as associated with cytomegalovirus. In a later analysis, most CMV-associated TCR beta chains were found to appear HLA-restricted, with HLA associations seemingly driven largely by CMV exposure. A further reported finding was that TCR beta sequences accurately predicted the HLA-A and HLA-B alleles for most subjects in the first cohort. In a later genetic analysis, fewer N-insertions in productive TCRs were reported among donors in an Asian-associated ancestry cluster than the roughly 700-donor mean. According to a later analysis, parvovirus B19, influenza, CMV and Epstein-Barr virus appeared linked to several top co-occurrence clusters.

Its CDR3 holds 13 amino acids, cysteine through phenylalanine. Left in the record is the CDR3 DNA by itself, 39 bases read in frame from the first base. Deletion took 2 bases off V and 3 bases off J, with a span of 8 bases between the germline ends. Taken from the germline V gene, the CDR1 and CDR2 loops are KGHSH and LQKENI. On this clone itself: No cognate antigen has been identified for it. No base-level quality is on record; no much larger clone is a single base apart.

In total, 666 healthy bone marrow donors made up the cohort. Cohort members were all nominally healthy when sampled, although unrecorded immune exposures were likely present. The donor tested CMV seropositive, placing the donor among the 290 or so seropositive members of the cohort. Each donor provided a peripheral blood sample, and peripheral blood mononuclear cells were used for TCR beta sequencing. The Qiagen DNeasy Blood Extraction Kit was used to extract genomic DNA from the blood cell samples. Sequences were obtained from PBMCs. The origin of this receptor is a woman between 40 and 50 years old in good health and CMV-seropositive. The sequence links TRBV18 to TRBJ2-7; the D gene lacks a confident call. The CDR3 region: CASSPVRLYEQYF. The DNA is as follows: TGTGCCAGCTCACCAGTCAGGCTCTACGAGCAGTACTTC.